Below, one T cell receptor beta chain is given with its context. It was RNA transcripts that yielded the amplified TCR beta CDR3 regions. HTBI primers drove first-round RT-PCR of the TCR CDR3. TCRdb re-called the multiplex PCR reads with MiXCR, one entry per CDR3 protein. The data contain 500,000 to 600,000 distinct CDR3 sequences, approximately 44% of them singletons. This CDR3 has 17 residues. From germline, CDR1 is SGHTA and CDR2 FQGNSA. J was trimmed by 2 bases and V by 3 bases; bases with no gene match: 7. This sample stems from a study of T cells in Graves' hyperthyroidism and ophthalmopathy. This chain uses TRBV7-2 with TRBJ1-1; 12 nucleotides line up with TRBD1. Specimen: peripheral blood or thyroid tissue (not recorded which). This sequence originates from a woman aged 18-29 years with Graves' hyperthyroidism. The CDR3 reads CASSLGTGGAGNTEAFF. The CDR3 nucleotides are TGTGCCAGCAGCTTGGGGACAGGGGGCGCGGGAAACACTGAAGCTTTCTTT.